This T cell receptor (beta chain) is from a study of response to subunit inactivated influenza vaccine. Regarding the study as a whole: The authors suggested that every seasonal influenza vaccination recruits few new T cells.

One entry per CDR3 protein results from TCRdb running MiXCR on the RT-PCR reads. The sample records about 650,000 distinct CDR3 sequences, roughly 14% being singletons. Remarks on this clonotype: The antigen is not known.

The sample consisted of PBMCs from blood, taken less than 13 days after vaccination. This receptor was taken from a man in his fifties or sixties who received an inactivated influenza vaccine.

In nucleotides, the CDR3 is TGCGCCAGCAGTACCGACGAGAGGGAGACCCAGTACTTC. It translates to CASSTDERETQYF. V is TRBV4-1 and J is TRBJ2-5; no clear D gene. Germline V lookup: CDR1 MGHRA, CDR2 YSYEKL. V shed 6 bases and J shed 5 bases, with 13 bases lying between them. The CDR3 loop spans 13 amino acids.